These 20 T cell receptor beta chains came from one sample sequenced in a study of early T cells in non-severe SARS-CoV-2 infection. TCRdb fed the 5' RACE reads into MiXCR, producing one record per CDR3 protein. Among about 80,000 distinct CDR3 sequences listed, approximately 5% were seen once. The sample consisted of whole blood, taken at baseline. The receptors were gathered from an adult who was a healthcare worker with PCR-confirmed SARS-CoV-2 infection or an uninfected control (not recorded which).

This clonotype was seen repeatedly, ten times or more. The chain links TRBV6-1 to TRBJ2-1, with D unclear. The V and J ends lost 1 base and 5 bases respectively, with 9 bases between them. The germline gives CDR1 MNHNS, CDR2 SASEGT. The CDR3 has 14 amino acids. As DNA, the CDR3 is TGTGCCAGCAGTGAAGGCCCAGGAAACAATGAGCAGTTCTTC. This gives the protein CASSEGPGNNEQFF.

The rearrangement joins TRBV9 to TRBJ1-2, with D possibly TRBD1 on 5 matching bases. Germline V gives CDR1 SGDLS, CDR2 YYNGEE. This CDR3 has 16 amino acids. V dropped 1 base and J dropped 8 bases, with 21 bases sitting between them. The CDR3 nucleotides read TGTGCCAGCAGCGTATGGAGCCATAACAGGTTAGGAGGCTACACCTTC. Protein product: CASSVWSHNRLGGYTF.

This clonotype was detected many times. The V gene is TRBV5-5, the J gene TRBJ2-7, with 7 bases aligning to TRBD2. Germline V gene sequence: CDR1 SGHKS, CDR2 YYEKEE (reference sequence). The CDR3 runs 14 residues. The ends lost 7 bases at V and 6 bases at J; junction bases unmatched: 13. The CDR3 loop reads CASVNTGGLSEQYF. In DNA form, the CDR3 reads TGTGCCAGCGTCAACACCGGGGGGTTGAGCGAGCAGTACTTC.

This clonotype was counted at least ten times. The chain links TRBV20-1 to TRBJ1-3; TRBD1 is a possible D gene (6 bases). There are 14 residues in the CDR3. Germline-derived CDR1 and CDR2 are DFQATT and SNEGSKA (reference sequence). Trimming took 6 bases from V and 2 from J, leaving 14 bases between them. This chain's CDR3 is CSAQRGGTGNTIYF. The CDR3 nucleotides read TGCAGTGCACAGAGAGGGGGGACTGGAAACACCATATATTTT.

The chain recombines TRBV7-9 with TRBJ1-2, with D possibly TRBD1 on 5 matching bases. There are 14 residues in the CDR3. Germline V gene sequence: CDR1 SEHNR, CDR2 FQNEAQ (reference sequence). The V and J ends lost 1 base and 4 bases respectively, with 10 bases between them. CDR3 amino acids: CASSLERGPYGYTF. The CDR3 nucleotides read TGTGCCAGCAGCTTAGAAAGGGGCCCCTATGGCTACACCTTC.

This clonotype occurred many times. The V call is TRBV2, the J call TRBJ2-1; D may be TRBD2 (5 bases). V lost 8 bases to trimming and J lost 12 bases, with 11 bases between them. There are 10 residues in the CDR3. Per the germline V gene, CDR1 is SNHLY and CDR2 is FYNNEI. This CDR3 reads CASLLGGQFF. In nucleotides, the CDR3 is TGTGCCAGCCTACTAGGTGGGCAGTTCTTC.

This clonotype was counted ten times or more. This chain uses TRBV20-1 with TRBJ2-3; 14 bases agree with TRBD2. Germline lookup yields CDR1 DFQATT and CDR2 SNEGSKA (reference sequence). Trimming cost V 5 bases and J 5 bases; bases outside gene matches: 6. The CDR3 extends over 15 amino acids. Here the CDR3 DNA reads TGCAGTGCTGACGATGGGACTAGCGGGAGAGATACGCAGTATTTT. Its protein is CSADDGTSGRDTQYF.

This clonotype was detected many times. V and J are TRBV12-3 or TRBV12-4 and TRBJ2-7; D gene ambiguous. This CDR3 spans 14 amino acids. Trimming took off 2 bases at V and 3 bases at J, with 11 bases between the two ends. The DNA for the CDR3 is TGTGCCAGCAGTTTAATAAGGCGGAGCTACGAGCAGTACTTC. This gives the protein CASSLIRRSYEQYF.

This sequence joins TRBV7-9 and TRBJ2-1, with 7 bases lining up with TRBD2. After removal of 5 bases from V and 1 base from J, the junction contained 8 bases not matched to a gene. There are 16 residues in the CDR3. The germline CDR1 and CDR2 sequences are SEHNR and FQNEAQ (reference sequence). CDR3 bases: TGTGCCAGCAGCCCCCGGGGCGGGAGTTCCTACAATGAGCAGTTCTTC. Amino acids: CASSPRGGSSYNEQFF.

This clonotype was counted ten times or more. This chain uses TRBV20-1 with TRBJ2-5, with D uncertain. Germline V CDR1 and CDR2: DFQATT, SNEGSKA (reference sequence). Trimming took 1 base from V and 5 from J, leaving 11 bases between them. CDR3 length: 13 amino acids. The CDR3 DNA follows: TGCAGTGCTAGAGGTGATAGCCCGGAGACCCAGTACTTC. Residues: CSARGDSPETQYF.

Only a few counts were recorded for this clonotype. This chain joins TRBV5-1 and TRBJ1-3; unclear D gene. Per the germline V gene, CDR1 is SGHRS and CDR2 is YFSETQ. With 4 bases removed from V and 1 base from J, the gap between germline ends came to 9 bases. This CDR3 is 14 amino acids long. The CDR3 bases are TGCGCCAGCAGCGTTGAACCGTCTGGAAACACCATATATTTT. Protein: CASSVEPSGNTIYF.

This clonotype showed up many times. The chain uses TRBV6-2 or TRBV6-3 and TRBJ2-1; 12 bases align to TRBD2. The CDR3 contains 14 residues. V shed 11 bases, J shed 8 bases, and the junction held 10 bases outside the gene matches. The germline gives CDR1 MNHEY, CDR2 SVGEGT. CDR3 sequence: CAGATSGSFYEQFF. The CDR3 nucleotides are TGTGCCGGGGCGACTAGCGGGAGTTTCTATGAGCAGTTCTTC.

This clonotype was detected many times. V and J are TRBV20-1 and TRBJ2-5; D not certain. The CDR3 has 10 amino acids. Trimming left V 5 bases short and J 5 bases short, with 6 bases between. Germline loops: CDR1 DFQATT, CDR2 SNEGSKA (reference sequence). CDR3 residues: CSAAFETQYF. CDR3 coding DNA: TGCAGTGCTGCCTTTGAGACCCAGTACTTC.

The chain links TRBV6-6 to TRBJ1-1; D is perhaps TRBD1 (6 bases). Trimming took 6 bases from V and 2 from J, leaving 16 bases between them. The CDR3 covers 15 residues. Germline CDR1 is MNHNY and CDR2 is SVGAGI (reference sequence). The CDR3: CASRNRQEGNTEAFF. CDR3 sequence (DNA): TGTGCCAGCAGAAATCGACAGGAAGGAAACACTGAAGCTTTCTTT.

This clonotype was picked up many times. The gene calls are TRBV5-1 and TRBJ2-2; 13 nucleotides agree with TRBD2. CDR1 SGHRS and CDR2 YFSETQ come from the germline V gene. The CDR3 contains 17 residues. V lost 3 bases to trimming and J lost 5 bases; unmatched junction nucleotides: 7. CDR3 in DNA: TGCGCCAGCAGCTGGACTAGCGGGAGCCCCGGAACCGGGGAGCTGTTTTTT. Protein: CASSWTSGSPGTGELFF.

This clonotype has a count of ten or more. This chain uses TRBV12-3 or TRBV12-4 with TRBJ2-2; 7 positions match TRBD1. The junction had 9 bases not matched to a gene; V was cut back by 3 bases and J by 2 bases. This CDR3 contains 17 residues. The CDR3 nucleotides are TGTGCCAGCAGTTTGAGATTGGGACAGATTAACACCGGGGAGCTGTTTTTT. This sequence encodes CASSLRLGQINTGELFF.

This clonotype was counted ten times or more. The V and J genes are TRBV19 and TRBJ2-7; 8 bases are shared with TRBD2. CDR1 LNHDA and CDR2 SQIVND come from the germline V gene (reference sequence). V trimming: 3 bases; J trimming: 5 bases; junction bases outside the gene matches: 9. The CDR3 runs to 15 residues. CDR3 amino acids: CASSIGGSGNDEQYF. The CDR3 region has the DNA TGTGCCAGTAGTATCGGCGGTAGCGGGAACGACGAGCAGTACTTC.

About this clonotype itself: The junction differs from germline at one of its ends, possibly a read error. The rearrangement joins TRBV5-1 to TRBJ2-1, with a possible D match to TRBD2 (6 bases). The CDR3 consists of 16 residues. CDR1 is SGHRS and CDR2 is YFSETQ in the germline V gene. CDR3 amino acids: CTSSSGGDLSYNEQFF. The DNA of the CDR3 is TGCACCAGCAGCAGCGGCGGGGACCTCTCCTACAATGAGCAGTTCTTC.

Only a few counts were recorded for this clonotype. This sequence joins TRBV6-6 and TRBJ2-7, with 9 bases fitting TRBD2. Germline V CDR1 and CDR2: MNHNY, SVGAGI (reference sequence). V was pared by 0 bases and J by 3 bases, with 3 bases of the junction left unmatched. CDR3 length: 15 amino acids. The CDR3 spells CASSYSTAGGYEQYF. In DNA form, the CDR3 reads TGTGCCAGCAGTTACTCGACAGCGGGAGGCTACGAGCAGTACTTC.

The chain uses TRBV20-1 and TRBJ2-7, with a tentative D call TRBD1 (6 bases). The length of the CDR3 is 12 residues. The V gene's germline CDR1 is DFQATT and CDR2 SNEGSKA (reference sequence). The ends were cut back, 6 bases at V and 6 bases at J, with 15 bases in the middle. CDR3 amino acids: CSARPGTFEQYF. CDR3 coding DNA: TGCAGTGCGCGGCCAGGGACATTCGAGCAGTACTTC.